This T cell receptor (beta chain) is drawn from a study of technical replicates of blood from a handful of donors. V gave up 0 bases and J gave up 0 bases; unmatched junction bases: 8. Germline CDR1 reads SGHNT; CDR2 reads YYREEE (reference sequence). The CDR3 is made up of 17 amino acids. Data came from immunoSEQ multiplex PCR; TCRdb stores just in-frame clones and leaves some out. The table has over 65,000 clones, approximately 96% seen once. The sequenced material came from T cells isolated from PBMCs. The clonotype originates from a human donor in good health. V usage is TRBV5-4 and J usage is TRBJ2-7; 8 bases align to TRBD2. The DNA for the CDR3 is TGTGCCAGCAGCTTGGGGAATCTCGGGACTAGCTCCTACGAGCAGTACTTC. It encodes CASSLGNLGTSSYEQYF.